Following are 2 T cell receptor beta chains from one sample sequenced in a study of blood T cells in healthy people across ages. A second about 7 to 12 cycle PCR used barcoded and J-beta primers. TCRdb ran MiXCR on the 5' RACE reads and lists one entry per CDR3 protein. The sample comprises more than 650,000 distinct CDR3 sequences, roughly 24% of which are singletons, and about 3% rests with the top ten. In addition, the sample was reused for a study of T cells of mothers and their children.

The sample was blood. The receptors were sampled from a boy younger than 18 in good health.

V and J are TRBV12-3 or TRBV12-4 and TRBJ2-3; D possibly corresponds to TRBD2 (6 bases). CDR3 length equals 15 residues. V shed 4 bases and J shed 0 bases, with 11 bases lying between them. In nucleotides, the CDR3 is TGTGCCAGCAGTTCACAGGACTATAGCACAGATACGCAGTATTTT. Encoded protein: CASSSQDYSTDTQYF.

The chain is built from TRBV12-3 or TRBV12-4 and TRBJ2-6; TRBD2 is a possible D gene (6 bases). The CDR3 length is 17 residues. V lost 5 bases to trimming and J lost 3 bases, with 17 bases between them. The CDR3 nucleotides read TGTGCCAGCAGTCCGCCGGGCGGGGAAAGTGGGGCCAACGTCCTGACTTTC. Translated, it gives CASSPPGGESGANVLTF.